One and the same sample provided the 18 T cell receptor beta chains below, sequenced in a study of blood T cell repertoires in COVID-19. Profiling relied on immunoSEQ multiplex PCR, and the TCRdb table lists in-frame clones only, not all of them. The table has a few hundred thousand clones, 70% to 90% seen once. Material for sequencing was PBMCs or T cells enriched from blood (not recorded which). These receptors were taken from a woman in her forties or fifties with acute COVID-19.

This rearrangement joins TRBV6-5 to TRBJ2-7; TRBD2 agrees at 9 bases. Germline CDR1 is MNHEY and CDR2 is SVGAGI. J lost 5 bases, V lost 7 bases, and 12 bases had no gene match. The CDR3 runs to 15 residues. In DNA form, the CDR3 reads TGTGCCAGCAACCTCGTGGGGCGGGAGGGCAACGAGCAGTACTTC. This translates into CASNLVGREGNEQYF.

The chain joins TRBV5-4 to TRBJ2-7, with D tentatively TRBD2 (6 bases). Germline V lookup: CDR1 SGHNT, CDR2 YYREEE (reference sequence). The CDR3 length is 15 residues. V was clipped by 4 bases and J by 3 bases, with 17 bases between them. This CDR3 reads CASSAAGGKGYEQYF. The CDR3 region has the DNA TGTGCCAGCAGCGCCGCAGGAGGGAAGGGCTACGAGCAGTACTTC.

The sample holds a few counts of this clone. The genes are TRBV28 and TRBJ2-5, with D possibly TRBD1 on 6 matching bases. Germline assignment: CDR1 MDHEN and CDR2 SYDVKM. This CDR3 has 14 residues. Deletions cut 3 bases from V and 4 bases from J, with 12 bases between. CDR3 loop: CASSFGGWVETQYF. The CDR3 DNA reads TGTGCCAGCAGTTTTGGGGGCTGGGTAGAGACCCAGTACTTC.

CDR3 region: CASSVASDTSYEQYF. In DNA, the CDR3 is TGTGCCAGCAGCGTAGCTTCGGACACCTCCTACGAGCAGTACTTC. This chain connects TRBV9 to TRBJ2-7; D is perhaps TRBD1 (5 bases). CDR1 SGDLS and CDR2 YYNGEE come from the germline V gene. The V end was cut by 0 bases, the J end by 0 bases, with 10 bases between. This CDR3 spans 15 amino acids.

Comment on this clone: Other DNA variants within this sample encode the same CDR3. This chain connects TRBV28 to TRBJ1-1, with D hard to call. Germline-derived CDR1 and CDR2 are MDHEN and SYDVKM. V gave up 3 bases and J gave up 0 bases, with 5 bases separating them. This CDR3 comprises 13 residues. This chain's CDR3 is CASSLGLNTEAFF. As DNA, the CDR3 is TGTGCCAGCAGTTTGGGCCTGAACACTGAAGCTTTCTTT.

This chain uses TRBV29-1 with TRBJ2-1, with 9 bases lining up with TRBD2. With V trimmed by 8 bases and J by 8 bases, 16 bases remained unmatched. Germline V gene lookup returns CDR1 SQVTM and CDR2 ANQGSEA. The CDR3 is 15 amino acids. CDR3 region: CSLYAGTSKVDEQFF. The CDR3 DNA is TGCAGCTTATATGCTGGGACTAGCAAAGTCGATGAGCAGTTCTTC.

This clone turned up a few times. The genes are TRBV5-1 and TRBJ1-3; TRBD1 aligns across 9 bases. There are 13 residues in the CDR3. CDR1 and CDR2 (germline): SGHRS, YFSETQ. J lost 7 bases, V lost 4 bases, and 3 bases had no gene match. The CDR3 spells CASSRTGENTIYF. CDR3 coding DNA: TGCGCCAGCAGCAGGACAGGGGAGAACACCATATATTTT.

The chain links TRBV7-9 to TRBJ2-3; 9 bases match TRBD2. V trimming: 5 bases; J trimming: 2 bases; junction bases outside the gene matches: 11. This CDR3 has 17 residues. Germline lookup yields CDR1 SEHNR and CDR2 FQNEAQ (reference sequence). CDR3 nucleotides: TGTGCCAGCAGCCACTCACGCGCTAGCGGGACCACAGATACGCAGTATTTT. It encodes CASSHSRASGTTDTQYF.

V gene TRBV27 combines with J gene TRBJ2-2; no clear D. The CDR3 is 15 amino acids. V lost 3 bases and J 9 bases, leaving 17 bases between the germline ends. The germline CDR1 and CDR2 sequences are MNHEY and SMNVEV (reference sequence). CDR3 loop: CASSFLAREPRELFF. DNA of the CDR3: TGTGCCAGCAGTTTTCTTGCGCGAGAGCCCCGGGAGCTGTTTTTT.

This clone was recorded once. V usage is TRBV12-3 or TRBV12-4 and J usage is TRBJ2-1; D is perhaps TRBD2 (6 bases). The length of the CDR3 is 13 residues. Trimming cost V 10 bases and J 6 bases, with 16 bases left between them. The CDR3 sequence is CATYMGGGNEQFF. The CDR3 DNA reads as TGTGCCACATACATGGGGGGAGGCAATGAGCAGTTCTTC.

This clone was seen once. The chain links TRBV4-1 to TRBJ1-2, with unresolved D. Germline V gene data show CDR1 as MGHRA and CDR2 as YSYEKL. The ends were cut back, 5 bases at V and 5 bases at J, with 6 bases in the middle. The CDR3 sequence is 11 residues long. The CDR3 here is CASSSLYGYTF. CDR3 DNA: TGCGCCAGCAGCTCGTTATATGGCTACACCTTC.

Here the CDR3 DNA reads TGTGCCAGCAGCTCACCGGACAGGGAATTGGCCGGGGAGCTGTTTTTT. Protein product: CASSSPDRELAGELFF. This chain links TRBV7-3 with TRBJ2-2, with 8 bases aligning to TRBD1. The CDR3 is 16 residues long. Germline assignment: CDR1 SGHTA and CDR2 FQGTGA. With 4 bases clipped from V and 6 bases from J, the junction kept 10 bases outside the gene matches. Variable domain in full (rest from reference TRBV7-3 and TRBJ2-2): GAGVSQTPSNKVTEKGKYVELRCDPISGHTALYWYRQSLGQGPEFLIYFQGTGAADDSGLPNDRFFAVRPEGSVSTLKIQRTERGDSAVYLCASSSPDRELAGELFFGEGSRLTVL.

This chain links TRBV28 with TRBJ1-5; a weak D match, TRBD1 (5 bases). Trimming cost V 6 bases and J 0 bases, with 18 bases left between them. This CDR3 comprises 17 residues. Per germline, CDR1 MDHEN and CDR2 SYDVKM. The CDR3 spells CASRAPGTPISNQPQHF. The CDR3 DNA reads as TGTGCCAGCAGGGCCCCCGGGACTCCCATTAGCAATCAGCCCCAGCATTTT.

J is TRBJ2-7 and V is TRBV9; D may be TRBD2 (6 bases). The CDR3 is made up of 14 amino acids. Looked up from germline, CDR1 is SGDLS and CDR2 is YYNGEE. V was trimmed by 3 bases and J by 0 bases, leaving 10 bases between them. Written as DNA, the CDR3 is TGTGCCAGCAGCGGGGCGGGGATCTCCTACGAGCAGTACTTC. Protein product: CASSGAGISYEQYF.

The chain employs TRBV6-1 and TRBJ2-2; 8 bases are shared with TRBD1. The CDR3 is 14 amino acids. Germline values: CDR1 MNHNS, CDR2 SASEGT. V trimming: 6 bases; J trimming: 13 bases; junction bases outside the gene matches: 13. As DNA, the CDR3 is TGTGCCAGCAGAAGGACAGGGAGAAACACCGGGCTGTTTTTT. The encoded protein is CASRRTGRNTGLFF.

The chain recombines TRBV20-1 with TRBJ1-6, with D unclear. Germline V gives CDR1 DFQATT, CDR2 SNEGSKA (reference sequence). V lost 3 bases, J lost 7 bases, and 13 bases lay in between. This CDR3 spans 14 amino acids. CDR3 bases: TGCAGTGCTAGTGCGGGGTTTGAGAATTCACCCCTCCACTTT. This translates into CSASAGFENSPLHF.

In this sample, this clone turned up once. The rearrangement uses TRBV6-5 and TRBJ2-7; D is possibly TRBD1 (5 bases). V gave up 6 bases and J gave up 5 bases, with 20 bases separating them. CDR1 and CDR2 (germline): MNHEY, SVGAGI. The CDR3 has 15 amino acids. DNA for the CDR3: TGTGCCAGCAGGAGAACAGGTTCTTCCACCCACGAGCAGTACTTC. This gives the protein CASRRTGSSTHEQYF.

The chain carries TRBV28 and TRBJ2-7, with 7 bases matching TRBD2. There are 13 residues in the CDR3. J was trimmed by 7 bases and V by 4 bases; bases with no gene match: 7. Germline V gives CDR1 MDHEN, CDR2 SYDVKM. As DNA, the CDR3 is TGTGCCAGCAGTTGGACTAGTTTTGAAGAGCAGTACTTC. Its protein is CASSWTSFEEQYF.